This paragraph reports one T cell receptor beta chain. The antigen is undetermined. Peripheral blood genomic DNA, not sorted cells or RNA, was the template. Multiplex touch-down PCR with TRB-A/B primers amplified rearranged V-D-J TRB sequences. TCRdb itself ran the multiplex PCR reads through MiXCR, one entry per CDR3 protein. The repertoire holds 2,500 to 3,000 distinct CDR3 sequences, around 52% seen once, with less than 75% in the top ten. The data derive from a study of T cell repertoires in aging, cancer and after chemotherapy. For the study at large: Pre- and post-chemotherapy samples were paired from chronic lymphocytic leukemia patients treated with fludarabine- or bendamustine-based regimens.

Findings and caveats of the study: In each cancer cohort, median generation probability increased across chemotherapy, suggesting thymic output rebounded. Untreated cancer patients had significantly lower blood TCR diversity than age-matched healthy donors. Loss of evenness, beyond lost richness, contributed to age-related TCR diversity decline in cancer patients.

CDR1 and CDR2 from the germline V gene are MNHEY and SVGAGI. The CDR3 is 15 residues long. The V end was cut by 5 bases, the J end by 3 bases, with 17 bases between. The clonotype originates from a human donor with a blood cancer. The sequenced sample was blood. This chain joins TRBV6-5 and TRBJ2-7, with D hard to call. The CDR3 nucleotides read TGTGCCAGCAGTGAACTGGCAGTTTTCGTCTACGAGCAGTACTTC. Its translation is CASSELAVFVYEQYF.